These 27 T cell receptor beta chains were sequenced from one sample in a study of vaccination and CD4 T cells after COVID-19. These receptors lack a known antigen. The Oncomine TCR Beta short-read assay generated sequence data from the DNA of cultured CD4+ T cells. One entry per CDR3 protein, called by TCRdb with MiXCR from the PCR reads. The data hold some 18,000 distinct CDR3 sequences, with around 46% observed a single time. Documented treatment: 10-day PBMC culture with coronavirus spike peptide pools or control peptides (ViraFEST assay). Sequencing used CD4+ T cells from blood, cultured in vitro, obtained after SARS-CoV-2 vaccination. These receptors came from a human donor who had recovered from COVID-19.

The chain recombines TRBV29-1 with TRBJ2-7; 10 bases map to TRBD2. Germline V gene sequence: CDR1 SQVTM, CDR2 ANQGSEA. The CDR3 is 14 amino acids. Trimming removed 6 bases from V and 6 bases from J; junction bases left unmatched: 11. The CDR3 sequence is CSVRLAGPFSEQYF. DNA for the CDR3: TGCAGCGTCCGACTAGCGGGTCCGTTTTCCGAGCAGTACTTC.

The rearrangement uses TRBV7-2 and TRBJ1-2; D is undetermined. CDR1 SGHTA and CDR2 FQGNSA come from the germline V gene. CDR3 length: 15 residues. The ends were cut back, 5 bases at V and 0 bases at J, with 13 bases in the middle. The CDR3 protein is CASSPSEQTNYGYTF. The CDR3 DNA sequence: TGTGCCAGCAGCCCCTCGGAACAAACTAACTATGGCTACACCTTC.

This clonotype qualifies as medium-sized. The chain has TRBV20-1 and TRBJ1-5, with D possibly being TRBD1 (5 bases). V dropped 3 bases and J dropped 5 bases, with 11 bases sitting between them. CDR1 and CDR2 (germline): DFQATT, SNEGSKA (reference sequence). CDR3 length: 13 amino acids. As DNA, the CDR3 is TGCAGTGCTAGTTACGGGGCTGATCAGCCCCAGCATTTT. As protein: CSASYGADQPQHF.

This clonotype was counted a few times. The chain is built from TRBV7-2 and TRBJ2-3; 7 nucleotides align to TRBD2. CDR3 length: 16 residues. The V and J ends lost 7 bases and 0 bases, in that order; junction bases with no gene match: 10. The V gene's germline CDR1 is SGHTA and CDR2 FQGNSA. CDR3 protein: CASKFLGGSSTDTQYF. The CDR3 nucleotides are TGTGCCAGCAAATTTCTCGGCGGGAGCAGCACAGATACGCAGTATTTT.

This clonotype was counted between two and nine times. The J gene is TRBJ2-1, the V gene TRBV20-1; 11 nucleotides align to TRBD2. From germline, CDR1 is DFQATT and CDR2 SNEGSKA (reference sequence). The CDR3 is 14 amino acids. The V segment lost 1 base and the J segment 8 bases; nucleotides outside the gene matches: 4. The CDR3 sequence: CSARVAGGLDEQFF. The CDR3 coding sequence is TGCAGTGCTAGAGTAGCGGGAGGGTTGGATGAGCAGTTCTTC.

The count of this clonotype is one. Germline is not matched at one junction end, which may reflect a read error. This chain connects TRBV19 to TRBJ2-4; D remains unclear. Germline V gene lookup returns CDR1 LNHDA and CDR2 SQIVND (reference sequence). The CDR3 spans 16 residues. The CDR3 coding sequence is TGTGCCGGTAGCCCCCTAACCCACCTAGCCAAAAACATTCAGTACTTC. Protein product: CAGSPLTHLAKNIQYF. Full variable domain (rest looked up from reference TRBV19 and TRBJ2-4): DGGITQSPKYLFRKEGQNVTLSCEQNLNHDAMYWYRQDPGQGLRLIYYSQIVNDFQKGDIAEGYSVSREKKESFPLTVTSAQKNPTAFYLCAGSPLTHLAKNIQYFGAGTRLSVL.

This chain joins TRBV12-3 or TRBV12-4 and TRBJ2-3; D gene uncertain. The germline V and J ends were trimmed by 5 bases and 2 bases, with 8 bases remaining between them. This CDR3 region has 13 residues. CDR3 sequence: CASSRRNTDTQYF. The DNA for the CDR3 is TGTGCCAGCAGTAGGCGGAACACAGATACGCAGTATTTT.

This clonotype was observed a handful of times. The CDR3 is CASSFLSRMGDTQYF. As DNA, the CDR3 is TGTGCCAGCAGTTTTCTGTCTCGTATGGGGGATACGCAGTATTTT. The chain employs TRBV27 and TRBJ2-3; unclear D gene. The length of the CDR3 is 15 residues. V lost 3 bases, J lost 6 bases, and 16 bases lay in between. Germline-derived CDR1 and CDR2 are MNHEY and SMNVEV (reference sequence).

This clonotype came up a few times. This chain joins TRBV2 and TRBJ1-3, with D perhaps matching TRBD1 (5 bases). The V end lost 4 bases, the J end lost 0 bases, and 10 bases lay between the germline ends. The CDR3 covers 15 residues. CDR1 is SNHLY, CDR2 FYNNEI, per germline. The CDR3 spells CASSGWGSSGNTIYF. The CDR3 DNA reads TGTGCCAGCAGTGGATGGGGCAGCTCTGGAAACACCATATATTTT.

This clonotype turned up a few times. This chain connects TRBV10-1 to TRBJ2-1, with 8 bases identical to TRBD2. The V and J ends lost 5 bases and 8 bases, in that order; junction bases with no gene match: 8. CDR3 length: 14 amino acids. Per the germline V gene, CDR1 is WNHNN and CDR2 is SYGVQD (reference sequence). The CDR3 sequence: CASSSEREYDEQFF. The CDR3 DNA follows: TGCGCCAGCAGTTCCGAGCGGGAGTACGATGAGCAGTTCTTC.

The V call is TRBV7-2, the J call TRBJ1-2; TRBD1 is a possible D gene (6 bases). Trimming took off 6 bases at V and 8 bases at J, with 25 bases between the two ends. CDR1 and CDR2 from the germline V gene are SGHTA and FQGNSA. This CDR3 is 16 amino acids long. The CDR3 DNA sequence: TGTGCCAGCAGACAACAACACTCGGACAGCCCTTCAGGCTACACCTTC. Its protein product is CASRQQHSDSPSGYTF.

The chain employs TRBV30 and TRBJ1-5; D is uncertain. The CDR3 is 13 amino acids. Deletions cut 5 bases from V and 7 bases from J, with 15 bases between. Per germline, CDR1 GTSNPN and CDR2 SVGIG (reference sequence). CDR3 region: CAWCSGAGQPQHF. For the CDR3, the DNA is TGTGCCTGGTGTTCAGGAGCAGGACAGCCCCAGCATTTT.

The chain carries TRBV4-1 and TRBJ2-7; D not certain. Germline CDR1 reads MGHRA; CDR2 reads YSYEKL. This CDR3 contains 14 residues. V was clipped by 1 base and J by 0 bases, with 7 bases between them. The CDR3 loop reads CASSQVSRSYEQYF. The CDR3 coding sequence is TGCGCCAGCAGCCAAGTATCTCGCTCCTACGAGCAGTACTTC.

The chain is built from TRBV24-1 and TRBJ2-1; 8 bases agree with TRBD1. Germline assignment: CDR1 KGHDR and CDR2 SFDVKD. The CDR3 has 14 residues. The V gene end was trimmed by 4 bases and the J gene end by 8 bases; junction bases not matched to a gene: 6. The CDR3 reads CATSESQGADEQFF. The CDR3 DNA follows: TGTGCCACCAGTGAATCCCAGGGGGCCGATGAGCAGTTCTTC.

This clonotype was seen only once. J is TRBJ2-7 and V is TRBV5-4; 8 bases align to TRBD2. Germline V lookup: CDR1 SGHNT, CDR2 YYREEE (reference sequence). The CDR3 contains 14 residues. Losses at the gene ends were 5 bases for V and 7 bases for J; bases not matched to a gene: 11. DNA of the CDR3: TGTGCCAGCAGTTACGGGACTAGTGTATGGGAGCAGTACTTC. Its protein product is CASSYGTSVWEQYF.

The gene calls are TRBV29-1 and TRBJ1-2, with 11 nucleotides matching TRBD1. The germline gives CDR1 SQVTM, CDR2 ANQGSEA. The CDR3 spans 15 residues. Trimming cost V 5 bases and J 7 bases; bases outside gene matches: 12. In DNA form, the CDR3 reads TGCAGCGTTCAGAAAACGGGACAGGGGGTAGTTGGCTACACCTTC. Protein sequence: CSVQKTGQGVVGYTF.

This chain joins TRBV24-1 and TRBJ2-5, with a weak D call TRBD1 (5 bases). Deletions cut 4 bases from V and 1 base from J, with 15 bases between. Germline assignment: CDR1 KGHDR and CDR2 SFDVKD. The CDR3 extends over 16 amino acids. The DNA for the CDR3 is TGTGCCACCAGTGACCCCAGGGCAGAGACCCAAGAGACCCAGTACTTC. This translates into CATSDPRAETQETQYF.

The chain joins TRBV28 to TRBJ2-7, with D perhaps given as TRBD1 or TRBD2 (6 bases each). Germline V gene data show CDR1 as MDHEN and CDR2 as SYDVKM. With 8 bases removed from V and 5 bases from J, the gap between germline ends came to 25 bases. The CDR3 contains 16 residues. The CDR3 region has the DNA TGTGCCAGCGACAGAGTCGGAGGAGGGGGACGCAACGAGCAGTACTTC. As protein: CASDRVGGGGRNEQYF.

This clonotype was detected only once. This sequence joins TRBV7-2 and TRBJ2-1, with D maybe TRBD2 (5 bases). The CDR3 has 18 residues. V lost 4 bases and J 5 bases, leaving 24 bases between the germline ends. The V gene's germline CDR1 is SGHTA and CDR2 FQGNSA. CDR3 bases: TGTGCCAGCAGCTCCCCTCCTCGGGCCTGGACGACTAACAATGAGCAGTTCTTC. Protein: CASSSPPRAWTTNNEQFF. The full variable domain, with the rest looked up from reference TRBV7-2 and TRBJ2-1, is GAGVSQSPSNKVTEKGKDVELRCDPISGHTALYWYRQSLGQGLEFLIYFQGNSAPDKSGLPSDRFSAERTGGSVSTLTIQRTQQEDSAVYLCASSSPPRAWTTNNEQFFGPGTRLTVL.

Concerning this clonotype: A junction boundary mismatches the germline segment, possibly from a read error. V usage is TRBV7-2 and J usage is TRBJ2-3; D call uncertain. Germline CDR1 and CDR2: SGHTA and FQGNSA. The CDR3 consists of 12 residues. This CDR3 is CASSQVGDTQYF. CDR3 bases: TGCGCCAGCAGCCAAGTTGGAGATACGCAGTATTTT.

This clonotype was seen a handful of times. The V gene is TRBV20-1, the J gene TRBJ1-2, with a possible D match to TRBD1 (5 bases). The CDR3 consists of 12 residues. CDR1 is DFQATT and CDR2 is SNEGSKA in the germline V gene (reference sequence). The V and J ends lost 4 bases and 4 bases respectively, with 10 bases between them. DNA for the CDR3: TGCAGTGCTATCCCAGGGAGCTATGGCTACACCTTC. It codes for CSAIPGSYGYTF.

Only a few counts were recorded for this clonotype. The gene calls are TRBV27 and TRBJ1-2, with 8 bases matching TRBD1. Germline V CDR1 and CDR2: MNHEY, SMNVEV (reference sequence). CDR3 length: 14 residues. V lost 6 bases, J lost 1 base, and 4 bases stayed unmatched. The CDR3 DNA reads as TGTGCCAGCAGGCTTGACAGGGGTAACTATGGCTACACCTTC. Translation gives CASRLDRGNYGYTF.

This clonotype is labeled as medium-sized (0.01 to 0.1%). The chain employs TRBV6-1 and TRBJ1-1; 10 nucleotides agree with TRBD1. Trimming took 4 bases from V and 0 from J; bases not matched to a gene: 8. Per the germline V gene, CDR1 is MNHNS and CDR2 is SASEGT. This CDR3 region has 17 residues. CDR3 sequence reads: CASSAVGQGYVNTEAFF. The CDR3 nucleotides are TGTGCCAGCAGTGCCGTGGGACAGGGGTATGTGAACACTGAAGCTTTCTTT.

V is TRBV10-3 and J is TRBJ1-1; D remains unclear. Trimming took 7 bases from V and 2 from J, leaving 11 bases between them. This CDR3 has 13 amino acids. Germline values: CDR1 ENHRY, CDR2 SYGVKD. CDR3 DNA: TGTGCCATCAAGGAGAGCGGAAACACTGAAGCTTTCTTT. Its translation is CAIKESGNTEAFF.

The J gene is TRBJ1-5, the V gene TRBV4-2, with 10 bases aligning to TRBD1. Germline loops: CDR1 LGHNA, CDR2 YNFKEQ. The CDR3 spans 18 residues. V shed 0 bases, J shed 1 base, and the junction held 6 bases outside the gene matches. The CDR3 nucleotides are TGTGCCAGCAGCCAAGAAGCGACAGGGGGCGGAAGCAATCAGCCCCAGCATTTT. Translated: CASSQEATGGGSNQPQHF.

The chain combines TRBV25-1 with TRBJ2-2; 11 bases align to TRBD2. The V segment lost 3 bases and the J segment 3 bases; nucleotides outside the gene matches: 0. CDR3 length equals 15 residues. Germline V gene data show CDR1 as MGHDK and CDR2 as SYGVNS. CDR3 nucleotide sequence: TGTGCCAGCAGTGATAGCGGGAGGGACACCGGGGAGCTGTTTTTT. Its translation is CASSDSGRDTGELFF.

This clonotype turned up a few times. The genes are TRBV28 and TRBJ1-3; D gene unclear. This CDR3 spans 17 amino acids. Germline CDR1 is MDHEN and CDR2 is SYDVKM. V was trimmed by 2 bases and J by 3 bases, leaving 17 bases between them. The CDR3 protein is CASSLTAGSGSGNTIYF. The CDR3 DNA reads as TGTGCCAGCAGTTTAACGGCCGGGTCGGGTAGTGGAAACACCATATATTTT.